This T cell receptor (beta chain) was observed in a study of CXCR3-negative and CXCR3-positive naive CD8 T cells (dated by TCRdb to the late 2010s). Looking at the study overall: In total, about 135 million TRB reads were obtained, which works out to roughly 1.5 +/- 0.3 million reads per library. Diversity and physicochemical repertoire analyses covered about a dozen donors pooled from two independent experiments. For the TRBV-TRBJ cluster analysis, the naive subsets came from a handful of donors, while the memory cells came from 3 donors.

Comment on this clonotype: There is no known antigen for this receptor.

The sample was run on a NextSeq 550. The Human TCR Profiling Kit (MiLaboratory) was used to prepare UMI-labeled 5' RACE TRB cDNA libraries. cDNA synthesis used the entire amount of extracted RNA, and PCR amplification then used the entire amount of cDNA produced. Libraries were prepared in parallel with an identical number of PCR cycles. The paper's processing steps were these. About 57,000 +/- 9,900 unique UMI-labeled TRB cDNA molecules per library were extracted with MIGEC and MiXCR, with at least two reads per UMI required. An average of approximately 40,000 +/- 10,000 functional in-frame TRB CDR3 nucleotide clonotypes without stop codons was found per library. Diversity metrics, including normalized Shannon-Wiener and Chao1, were computed in VDJtools after downsampling to 5000 UMI-labeled TRB molecules per sample. For the central five CDR3 residues, VDJtools calculated physicochemical properties weighted by clonotype size, namely interaction energy, strength, volume and Kidera factor 4. Through TCRdb reprocessing, the reads give one entry per CDR3 protein sequence; DNA is omitted. It is TCRdb's table, rather than the study itself, that gives the V and J calls and clone size. The data table for this sample lists roughly 110,000 distinct CDR3 sequences. The ten largest clones add up to around 0.4% of the sample.

The CDR3 has 13 amino acids, counting the end cysteine and phenylalanine. No DNA is given. For each CD8+ T cell subset, flow sorting was done in triplicate, and some 300,000 cells per subset went directly into RLT lysis buffer. To keep memory contaminants out, a stringent definition of naive CD8+ T cells was applied: CD45RO-CCR7+CD27+CD95-. Peripheral blood mononuclear cells were isolated from buffy coats by standard density gradient centrifugation. A FACSAria III was used to flow-sort naive CD8+ T cells into CXCR3-negative and CXCR3-positive populations. Total RNA was extracted from sorted cells using an RNeasy Mini Kit. The paper's findings and limits, for the study overall: Because CXCR3 expression was partially decreased after cryopreservation, freshly isolated PBMCs were used for most assays. Both naive subsets had comparably high repertoire diversity, while memory CD8+ T cells had much lower repertoire diversity. Compared with CXCR3-negative naive cells, CXCR3-positive naive cells had TRB CDR3s with higher hydrophobicity (lower Kidera factor 4), lower energy, and higher strength and volume indices. Because surface CD5, which is linked to self-reactivity in mice, was comparable between the naive subsets, TCR interaction strength was also inferred from the physicochemical properties of TRB CDR3s. Within the same donor, TRBV-TRBJ usage looked similar between naive CXCR3-negative and CXCR3-positive cells, but memory cells had distinct patterns.

Here the chain combines TRBV12-3 or TRBV12-4 and TRBJ1-1; TCRdb selects TRBD1, and the lack of DNA leaves this call unchecked. The material sequenced was naive CXCR3+ CD8+ T cells from blood. The sample's cell subset or site, from its label and the paper: CD45RO-CCR7+CD27+CD95- naive CD8+ T cells expressing CXCR3 (TNR3+). The origin of this receptor is a human donor in good health. Some clones in this sample may be carry-over from other donors' samples. The CDR3 protein is CASSAPLNTEAFF.